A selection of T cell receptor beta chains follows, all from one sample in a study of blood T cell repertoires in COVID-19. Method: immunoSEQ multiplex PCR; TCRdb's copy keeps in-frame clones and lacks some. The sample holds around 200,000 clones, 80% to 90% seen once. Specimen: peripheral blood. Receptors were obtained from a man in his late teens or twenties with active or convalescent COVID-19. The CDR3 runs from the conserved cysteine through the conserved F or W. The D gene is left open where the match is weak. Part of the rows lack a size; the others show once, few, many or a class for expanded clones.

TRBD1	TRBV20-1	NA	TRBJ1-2	CSASGLSDRVNDGYTF	TGCAGTGCTAGTGGGTTGAGTGACAGGGTAAACGATGGCTACACCTTC
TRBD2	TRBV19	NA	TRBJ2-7	CASSIMGRVPSEQYF	TGTGCCAGTAGTATCATGGGGAGGGTACCCAGCGAGCAGTACTTC
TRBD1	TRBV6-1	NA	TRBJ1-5	CASSEADRGLQPQHF	TGTGCCAGCAGTGAAGCAGACAGGGGCCTTCAGCCCCAGCATTTT
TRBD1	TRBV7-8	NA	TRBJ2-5	CASSEGTGDYLWTQYF	TGTGCCAGCAGCGAGGGGACAGGGGACTATTTATGGACCCAGTACTTC
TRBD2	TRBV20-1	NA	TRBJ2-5	CSASPGLAGVETQYF	TGCAGTGCTAGTCCCGGACTAGCGGGAGTGGAGACCCAGTACTTC
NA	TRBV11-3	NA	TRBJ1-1	CASSPPGHSSTEAFF	TGTGCCAGCAGCCCACCGGGACATAGTAGCACTGAAGCTTTCTTT
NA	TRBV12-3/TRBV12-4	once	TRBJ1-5	CASSFLRNQPQHF	TGTGCCAGCAGTTTTCTCAGAAATCAGCCCCAGCATTTT
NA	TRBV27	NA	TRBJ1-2	CASNPTGTTNYGYTF	TGTGCCAGCAACCCGACAGGAACTACTAACTATGGCTACACCTTC
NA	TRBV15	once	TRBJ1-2	CATSRGGWPNYGYTF	TGTGCCACCAGCAGAGGAGGGTGGCCAAACTATGGCTACACCTTC
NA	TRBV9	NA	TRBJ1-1	CASSPQDRRTEAFF	TGTGCCAGCAGCCCCCAGGACAGAAGGACTGAAGCTTTCTTT
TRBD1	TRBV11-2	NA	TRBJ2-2	CASSLGQGALNTGELFF	TGTGCCAGCAGCTTGGGACAGGGGGCCCTCAACACCGGGGAGCTGTTTTTT
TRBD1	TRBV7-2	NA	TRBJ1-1	CASTVLDRANTEAFF	TGTGCCAGCACCGTACTAGACAGGGCGAACACTGAAGCTTTCTTT
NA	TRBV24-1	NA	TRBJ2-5	CATSDSGVGRTQYF	TGTGCCACCAGTGATTCAGGGGTCGGACGGACCCAGTACTTC
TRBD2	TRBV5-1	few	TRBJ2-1	CASSSGLAGGWDEQFF	TGCGCCAGCAGCTCGGGACTAGCGGGAGGATGGGATGAGCAGTTCTTC
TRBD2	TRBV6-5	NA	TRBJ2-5	CASSSSAGEVQETQYF	TGTGCCAGCAGTTCCTCGGCGGGGGAGGTACAAGAGACCCAGTACTTC
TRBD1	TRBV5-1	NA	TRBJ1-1	CASSSGTGANTEAFF	TGCGCCAGCAGCTCCGGGACAGGAGCGAACACTGAAGCTTTCTTT
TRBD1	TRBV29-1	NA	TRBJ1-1	CSARGTGYTEAFF	TGCAGCGCCCGGGGGACAGGTTACACTGAAGCTTTCTTT
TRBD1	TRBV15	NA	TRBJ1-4	CATSRDVEGGDEKLFF	TGTGCCACCAGCAGAGATGTGGAAGGGGGCGATGAAAAACTGTTTTTT
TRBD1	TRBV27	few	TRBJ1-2	CASSSPGQGANGYTF	TGTGCCAGCAGTTCGCCGGGACAGGGGGCTAATGGCTACACCTTC
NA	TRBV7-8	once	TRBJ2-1	CASSLEPPPGTNSYNEQFF	TGTGCCAGCAGCTTAGAACCCCCCCCCGGGACAAACTCCTACAATGAGCAGTTCTTC
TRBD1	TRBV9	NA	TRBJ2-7	CASSSGTGVYEQYF	TGTGCCAGCAGTTCCGGGACAGGGGTGTACGAGCAGTACTTC
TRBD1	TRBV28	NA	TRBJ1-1	CASSLVGQHLNTEAFF	TGTGCCAGCAGTTTAGTGGGACAGCACCTGAACACTGAAGCTTTCTTT
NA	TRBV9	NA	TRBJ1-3	CASSQGLSSGNTIYF	TGTGCCAGCAGCCAGGGGTTAAGCTCTGGAAACACCATATATTTT
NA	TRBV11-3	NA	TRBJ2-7	CASSLRGYYEQYF	TGTGCCAGCAGCCTCAGGGGCTACTACGAGCAGTACTTC
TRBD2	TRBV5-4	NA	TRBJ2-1	CASSLGLAGVEQFF	TGTGCCAGCAGCTTGGGACTAGCGGGGGTTGAGCAGTTCTTC
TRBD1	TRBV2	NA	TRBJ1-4	CASSPTGGEKLFF	TGTGCCAGCAGTCCGACAGGGGGCGAAAAACTGTTTTTT
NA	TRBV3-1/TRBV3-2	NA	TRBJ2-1	CASSQVTSPLNEQFF	TGTGCCAGCAGCCAAGTGACTAGTCCGCTTAATGAGCAGTTCTTC
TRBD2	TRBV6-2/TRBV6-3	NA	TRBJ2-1	CASSFQFTSGRSSVYNEQFF	TGTGCCAGCAGTTTTCAATTTACTAGCGGGAGAAGTTCAGTCTACAATGAGCAGTTCTTC
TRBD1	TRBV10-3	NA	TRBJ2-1	CAISISQGAYEQFF	TGTGCCATCAGTATTTCTCAGGGGGCCTATGAGCAGTTCTTC
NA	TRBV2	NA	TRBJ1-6	CASTPDRGSYNSPLHF	TGTGCCAGCACCCCCGATAGGGGGTCCTATAATTCACCCCTCCACTTT
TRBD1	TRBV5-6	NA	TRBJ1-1	CASSLWRDRVDSEAFF	TGTGCCAGCAGCTTGTGGAGGGACAGGGTTGACTCCGAAGCTTTCTTT
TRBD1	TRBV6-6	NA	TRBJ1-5	CASSQQGDYQPQHF	TGTGCCAGCAGCCAACAGGGGGACTACCAGCCCCAGCATTTT
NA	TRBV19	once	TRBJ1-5	CASSIQENQPQHF	TGTGCCAGTAGTATCCAGGAAAATCAGCCCCAGCATTTT
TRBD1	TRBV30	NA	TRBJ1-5	CAWGQAINQPQHF	TGTGCCTGGGGACAGGCCATCAATCAGCCCCAGCATTTT
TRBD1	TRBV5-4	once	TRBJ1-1	CASSSGQPAFF	TGTGCCAGCAGCTCGGGACAGCCTGCTTTCTTT
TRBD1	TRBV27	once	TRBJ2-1	CASSPLIDRVRNEQFF	TGTGCCAGCAGCCCCCTAATCGACAGGGTTCGTAATGAGCAGTTCTTC
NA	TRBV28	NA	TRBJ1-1	CASTFVQGSEAFF	TGTGCCAGCACTTTCGTTCAGGGGAGTGAAGCTTTCTTT
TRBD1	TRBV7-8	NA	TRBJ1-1	CASSDRVKAFF	TGTGCCAGCTCTGACAGGGTTAAAGCTTTCTTT
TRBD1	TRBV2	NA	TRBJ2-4	CASSEAVRTGGENIQYF	TGTGCCAGCAGTGAAGCGGTGAGGACAGGGGGCGAAAACATTCAGTACTTC
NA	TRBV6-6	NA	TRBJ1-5	CASSSDSSNQPQHF	TGTGCCAGCAGCTCAGACAGTAGCAATCAGCCCCAGCATTTT
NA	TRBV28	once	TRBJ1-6	CASSSPPVHNSPLHF	TGTGCCAGCAGTTCCCCTCCGGTACATAATTCACCCCTCCACTTT
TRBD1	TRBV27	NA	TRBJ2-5	CASSFRAGRGTQETQYF	TGTGCCAGCAGTTTTCGGGCGGGCAGGGGGACCCAGGAGACCCAGTACTTC
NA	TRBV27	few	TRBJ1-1	CASSLLGGGTEAFF	TGTGCCAGCAGTTTATTGGGAGGGGGCACTGAAGCTTTCTTT
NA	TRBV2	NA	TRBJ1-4	CASSITQGTNEKLFF	TGTGCCAGCAGTATTACCCAGGGAACAAATGAAAAACTGTTTTTT
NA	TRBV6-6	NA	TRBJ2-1	CASSYLLGNEQFF	TGTGCCAGCAGTTACTTGCTGGGCAACGAGCAGTTCTTC